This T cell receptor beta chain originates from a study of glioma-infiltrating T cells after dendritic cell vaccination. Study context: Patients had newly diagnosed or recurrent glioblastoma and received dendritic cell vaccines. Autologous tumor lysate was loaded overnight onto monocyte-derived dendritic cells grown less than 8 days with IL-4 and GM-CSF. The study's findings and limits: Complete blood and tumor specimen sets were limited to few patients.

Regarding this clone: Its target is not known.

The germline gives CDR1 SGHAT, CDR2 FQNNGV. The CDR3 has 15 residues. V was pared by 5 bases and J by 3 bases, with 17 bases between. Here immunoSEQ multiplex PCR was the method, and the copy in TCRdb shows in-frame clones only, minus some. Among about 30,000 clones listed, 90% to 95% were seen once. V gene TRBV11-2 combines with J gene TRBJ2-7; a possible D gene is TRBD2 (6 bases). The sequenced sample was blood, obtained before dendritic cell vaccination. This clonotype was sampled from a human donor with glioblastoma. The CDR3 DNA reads TGTGCCAGCAGCCCCTACTCCGGGACTGGCTACGAGCAGTACTTC. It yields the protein CASSPYSGTGYEQYF.